Below, 2 T cell receptor beta chains from the same sample are listed, as sequenced in a study of shared clonotypes between healthy human individuals. Libraries were prepared by immunoSEQ multiplex PCR; TCRdb keeps only in-frame clonotypes and omits some of them. This sample has more than 2 million clones, with 85% to 95% found just once. Sequenced: naive CD4+ T cells sorted from blood. The subset is: CD45RA+ positively selected. The receptor set was obtained from a man between 18 and 29 years old in good health.

This chain links TRBV7-8 with TRBJ2-7, with 12 bases lining up with TRBD2. Unmatched junction bases numbered 7, after V lost 1 base and J lost 3 bases. Germline V gives CDR1 SGHVS, CDR2 FQNEAQ. The length of the CDR3 is 17 residues. This CDR3 is CASSLGFGLAGFYEQYF. The CDR3 DNA is TGTGCCAGCAGCTTAGGGTTCGGACTAGCGGGGTTCTACGAGCAGTACTTC.

The chain joins TRBV7-9 to TRBJ2-1; D may match TRBD1 or TRBD2 (6 bases each). Trimming took 2 bases from V and 6 from J, leaving 14 bases between them. The CDR3 contains 15 residues. Looked up from germline, CDR1 is SEHNR and CDR2 is FQNEAQ (reference sequence). CDR3 sequence: CASSLYGGLGNEQFF. The CDR3 DNA reads as TGTGCCAGCAGCTTATACGGGGGCCTCGGCAATGAGCAGTTCTTC. The whole variable domain, remainder taken from reference TRBV7-9 and TRBJ2-1, is DTGVSQNPRHKITKRGQNVTFRCDPISEHNRLYWYRQTLGQGPEFLTYFQNEAQLEKSRLLSDRFSAERPKGSFSTLEIQRTEQGDSAMYLCASSLYGGLGNEQFFGPGTRLTVL.